This T cell receptor (beta chain) was found in a study of identical twins. In TCRdb, the 5' RACE reads were re-called with MiXCR into one record per CDR3 protein. The profile shows some 230,000 distinct CDR3 sequences, over 5% of them singletons. CDR3 size: 14 residues. Germline V lookup: CDR1 SQVTM, CDR2 ANQGSEA. The trim removed 0 bases at V and 4 bases at J, leaving 2 bases unmatched. The data also belong to a second study, concerning T cells expressing NK-cell markers.

The chain joins TRBV29-1 to TRBJ1-4, with 7 nucleotides matching TRBD1. This clonotype originated in a woman younger than 35 in good health. The sample consisted of CD8+ T cells sorted from blood. The CDR3 spells CSVEEGQSNEKLFF. CDR3 nucleotide sequence: TGCAGCGTTGAAGAGGGACAGAGTAATGAAAAACTGTTTTTT.